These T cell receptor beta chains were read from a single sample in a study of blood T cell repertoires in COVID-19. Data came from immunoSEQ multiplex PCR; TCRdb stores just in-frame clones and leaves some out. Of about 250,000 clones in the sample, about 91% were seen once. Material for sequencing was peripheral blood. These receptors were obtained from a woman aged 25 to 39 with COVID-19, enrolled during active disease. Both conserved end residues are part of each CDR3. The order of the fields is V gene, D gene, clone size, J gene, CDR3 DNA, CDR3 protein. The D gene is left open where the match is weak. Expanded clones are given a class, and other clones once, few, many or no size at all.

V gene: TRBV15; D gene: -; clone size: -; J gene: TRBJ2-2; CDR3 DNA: TGTGCCACCAGCAGATCCAGACAGGCCGGGAACACCGGGGAGCTGTTTTTT; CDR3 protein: CATSRSRQAGNTGELFF
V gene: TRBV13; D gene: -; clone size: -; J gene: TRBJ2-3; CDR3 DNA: TGTGCCAGCAGCTCCCAAGACAGTCCTAGCACAGATACGCAGTATTTT; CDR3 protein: CASSSQDSPSTDTQYF
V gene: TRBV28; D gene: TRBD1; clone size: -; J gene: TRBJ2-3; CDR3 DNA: TGTGCCAGCAGTTTATGGAACCCCGGACAGGGTACGCAGTATTTT; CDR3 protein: CASSLWNPGQGTQYF
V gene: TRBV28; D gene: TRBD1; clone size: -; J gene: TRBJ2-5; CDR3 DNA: TGTGCCAGCAGTTCCAGGGGGTGGGAGACCCAGTACTTC; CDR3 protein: CASSSRGWETQYF
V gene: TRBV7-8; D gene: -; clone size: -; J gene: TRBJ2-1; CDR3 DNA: TGTGCCAGCACCCATTCAACCGGCGGTCTGGCCAGTTATGAGCAGTTCTTC; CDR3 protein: CASTHSTGGLASYEQFF
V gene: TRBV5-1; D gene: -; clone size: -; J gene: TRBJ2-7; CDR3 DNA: TGCGCCAGCAGCTTGCAGGGTTCCTACGAGCAGTACTTC; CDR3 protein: CASSLQGSYEQYF
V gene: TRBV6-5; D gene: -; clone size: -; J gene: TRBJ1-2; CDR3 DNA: TGTGCCAGCCAGACCCGGCGGACTAACATTGGCTACACCTTC; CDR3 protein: CASQTRRTNIGYTF
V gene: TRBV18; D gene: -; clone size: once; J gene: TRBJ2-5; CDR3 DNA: TGTGCCAGCTCGCCGGGTAGCGGCGAGACCCAGTACTTC; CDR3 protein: CASSPGSGETQYF
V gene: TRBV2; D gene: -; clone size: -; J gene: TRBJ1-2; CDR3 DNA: TGTGCCAGCAGTGAGGCAGGGAATTTGGGCTACACCTTC; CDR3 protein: CASSEAGNLGYTF
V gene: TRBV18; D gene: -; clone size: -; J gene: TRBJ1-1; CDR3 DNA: TGTGCCAGCTCCCGCGGGCACACTGAAGCTTTCTTT; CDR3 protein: CASSRGHTEAFF
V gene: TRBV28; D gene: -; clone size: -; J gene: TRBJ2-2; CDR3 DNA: TGTGCCAGCAGCCAGACTCCCGGGACACCGAACACCGGGGAGCTGTTTTTT; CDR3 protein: CASSQTPGTPNTGELFF
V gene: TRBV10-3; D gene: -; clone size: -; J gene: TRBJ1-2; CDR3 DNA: TGTGCCATCAGTGAGTCCAGGGATGGGGGCTACACCTTC; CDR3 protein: CAISESRDGGYTF
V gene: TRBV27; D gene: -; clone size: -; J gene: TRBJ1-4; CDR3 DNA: TGTGCCAGCAGTTTGTGGGGGCCCGTAGTATCAACTAATGAAAAACTGTTTTTT; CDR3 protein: CASSLWGPVVSTNEKLFF
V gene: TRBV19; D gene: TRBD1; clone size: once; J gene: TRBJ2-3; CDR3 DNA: TGTGCCAGTAGTCCCGTCGGGACAGGGACCCCACCTAGCACAGATACGCAGTATTTT; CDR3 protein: CASSPVGTGTPPSTDTQYF
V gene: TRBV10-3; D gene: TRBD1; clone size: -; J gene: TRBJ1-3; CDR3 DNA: TGTGCCATCAGTGGGATGGGGACAGGGTCAACTGGAAACACCATATATTTT; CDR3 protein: CAISGMGTGSTGNTIYF
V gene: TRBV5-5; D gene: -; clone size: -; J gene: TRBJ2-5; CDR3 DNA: TGTGCCAGCAGCTTGGCCAGGGAAGAGACCCAGTACTTC; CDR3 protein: CASSLAREETQYF
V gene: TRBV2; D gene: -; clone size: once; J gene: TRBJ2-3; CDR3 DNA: TGTGCCAGCAGTGCCTCGTCCACAGATACGCAGTATTTT; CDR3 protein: CASSASSTDTQYF
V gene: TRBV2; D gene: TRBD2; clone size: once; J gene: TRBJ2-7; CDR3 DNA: TGTGCCAGCAGTGATTTGGCTAGCGGGGGGAACGAGCAGTACTTC; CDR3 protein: CASSDLASGGNEQYF
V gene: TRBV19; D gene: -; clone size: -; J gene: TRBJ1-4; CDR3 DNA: TGTGCCAGTAGTATATCGGGTCTGGCGGCTGAAAAACTGTTTTTT; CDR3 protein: CASSISGLAAEKLFF
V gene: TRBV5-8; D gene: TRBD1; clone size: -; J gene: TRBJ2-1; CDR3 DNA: TGTGCCAGCAGCTTCGGACAGGGAATAAATGAGCAGTTCTTC; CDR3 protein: CASSFGQGINEQFF
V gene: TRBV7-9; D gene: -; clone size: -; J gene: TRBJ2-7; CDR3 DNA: TGTGCCAGCAGCTTGGGGCCAGGGCCCTACGAGCAGTACTTC; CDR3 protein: CASSLGPGPYEQYF
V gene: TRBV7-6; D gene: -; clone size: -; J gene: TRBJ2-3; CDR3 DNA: TGTGCCAGCAGCTTGGAGACAGGGAGGACAGATACGCAGTATTTT; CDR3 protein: CASSLETGRTDTQYF
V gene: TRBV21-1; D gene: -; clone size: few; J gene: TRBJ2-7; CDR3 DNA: TGTGCCAGCAGCAAAAAAGGACAGTACTACGAGCAGTACTTC; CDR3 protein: CASSKKGQYYEQYF
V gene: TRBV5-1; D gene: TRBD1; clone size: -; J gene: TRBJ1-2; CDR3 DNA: TGCGCCAGCAGCCTAACCGGGACAGGGACCCCCTCTAACTATGGCTACACCTTC; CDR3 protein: CASSLTGTGTPSNYGYTF
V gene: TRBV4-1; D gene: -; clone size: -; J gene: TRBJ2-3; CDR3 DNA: TGCGCCAGCAGCCCCCCACAGCTCGATACGCAGTATTTT; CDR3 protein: CASSPPQLDTQYF
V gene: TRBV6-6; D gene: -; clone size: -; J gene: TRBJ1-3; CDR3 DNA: TGTGCCAGCAGTTACTCAGGGGAACAAAACACCATATATTTT; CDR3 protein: CASSYSGEQNTIYF
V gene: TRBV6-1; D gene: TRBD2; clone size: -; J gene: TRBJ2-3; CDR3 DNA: TGTGCCAGTTTACTAGCGGGAAGCGCAGATACGCAGTATTTT; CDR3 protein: CASLLAGSADTQYF
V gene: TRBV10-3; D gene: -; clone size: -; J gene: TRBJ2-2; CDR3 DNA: TGTGCCACGGAGGGACAGCGATACACCGGGGAGCTGTTTTTT; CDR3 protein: CATEGQRYTGELFF
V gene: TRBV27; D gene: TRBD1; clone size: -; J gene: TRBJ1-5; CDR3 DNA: TGTGCCAGCAGTTCCGGGGACAGGATAAATCAGCCCCAGCATTTT; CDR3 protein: CASSSGDRINQPQHF
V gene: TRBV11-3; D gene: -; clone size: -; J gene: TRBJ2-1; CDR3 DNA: TGTGCCAGCAGCATTGCGGAAAGGAATGAGCAGTTCTTC; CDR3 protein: CASSIAERNEQFF
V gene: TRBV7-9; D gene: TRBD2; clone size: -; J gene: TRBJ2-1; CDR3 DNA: TGTGCCAGCAGCTCCCCGTCACTAGCGAATGAGCAGTTCTTC; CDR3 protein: CASSSPSLANEQFF
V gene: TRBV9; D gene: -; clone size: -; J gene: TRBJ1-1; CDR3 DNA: TGTGCCAGCAGCGTAGTCGGGGGGAACACTGAAGCTTTCTTT; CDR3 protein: CASSVVGGNTEAFF
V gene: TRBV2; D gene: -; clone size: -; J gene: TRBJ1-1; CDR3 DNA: TGTGCCAGCAGTGAAGTAGGGTGGGACAACACTTTCAACACTGAAGCTTTCTTT; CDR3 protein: CASSEVGWDNTFNTEAFF
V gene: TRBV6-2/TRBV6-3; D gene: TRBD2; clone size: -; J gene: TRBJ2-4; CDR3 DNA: TGTGCCAGCACCCCTGGCGGGGGTATCATTCTGGCCAAAAACATTCAGTACTTC; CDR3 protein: CASTPGGGIILAKNIQYF
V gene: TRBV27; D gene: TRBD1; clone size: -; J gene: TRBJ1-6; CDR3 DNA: TGTGCCAGCAGTTCCGTTCGAGGACAGGTACATAATTCACCCCTCCACTTT; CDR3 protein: CASSSVRGQVHNSPLHF